What follows describes a single TCR beta chain. The CDR3 length is 14 residues. In germline, CDR1 is SGHNT, CDR2 YYREEE (reference sequence). V lost 1 base to trimming and J lost 3 bases; unmatched junction nucleotides: 3. These data belong to a study of beta chain features in type 1 diabetes. Every isolated RNA sample was fully reverse transcribed, so sequencing captured expressed TCRB transcripts. TCRdb's table, derived via immunoSEQ multiplex PCR, lists solely in-frame clones and lacks some. The table includes about 180,000 clones, more than 10% detected once. Material for sequencing was central memory CD4+ T cells from blood. This TCR was recovered from a woman aged 18-30 years in good health. J is TRBJ2-5 and V is TRBV5-4; 7 bases fit TRBD2. The CDR3 loop is CASSLMLAEETQYF. The DNA of the CDR3 is TGTGCCAGCAGCTTGATGCTAGCGGAAGAGACCCAGTACTTC.